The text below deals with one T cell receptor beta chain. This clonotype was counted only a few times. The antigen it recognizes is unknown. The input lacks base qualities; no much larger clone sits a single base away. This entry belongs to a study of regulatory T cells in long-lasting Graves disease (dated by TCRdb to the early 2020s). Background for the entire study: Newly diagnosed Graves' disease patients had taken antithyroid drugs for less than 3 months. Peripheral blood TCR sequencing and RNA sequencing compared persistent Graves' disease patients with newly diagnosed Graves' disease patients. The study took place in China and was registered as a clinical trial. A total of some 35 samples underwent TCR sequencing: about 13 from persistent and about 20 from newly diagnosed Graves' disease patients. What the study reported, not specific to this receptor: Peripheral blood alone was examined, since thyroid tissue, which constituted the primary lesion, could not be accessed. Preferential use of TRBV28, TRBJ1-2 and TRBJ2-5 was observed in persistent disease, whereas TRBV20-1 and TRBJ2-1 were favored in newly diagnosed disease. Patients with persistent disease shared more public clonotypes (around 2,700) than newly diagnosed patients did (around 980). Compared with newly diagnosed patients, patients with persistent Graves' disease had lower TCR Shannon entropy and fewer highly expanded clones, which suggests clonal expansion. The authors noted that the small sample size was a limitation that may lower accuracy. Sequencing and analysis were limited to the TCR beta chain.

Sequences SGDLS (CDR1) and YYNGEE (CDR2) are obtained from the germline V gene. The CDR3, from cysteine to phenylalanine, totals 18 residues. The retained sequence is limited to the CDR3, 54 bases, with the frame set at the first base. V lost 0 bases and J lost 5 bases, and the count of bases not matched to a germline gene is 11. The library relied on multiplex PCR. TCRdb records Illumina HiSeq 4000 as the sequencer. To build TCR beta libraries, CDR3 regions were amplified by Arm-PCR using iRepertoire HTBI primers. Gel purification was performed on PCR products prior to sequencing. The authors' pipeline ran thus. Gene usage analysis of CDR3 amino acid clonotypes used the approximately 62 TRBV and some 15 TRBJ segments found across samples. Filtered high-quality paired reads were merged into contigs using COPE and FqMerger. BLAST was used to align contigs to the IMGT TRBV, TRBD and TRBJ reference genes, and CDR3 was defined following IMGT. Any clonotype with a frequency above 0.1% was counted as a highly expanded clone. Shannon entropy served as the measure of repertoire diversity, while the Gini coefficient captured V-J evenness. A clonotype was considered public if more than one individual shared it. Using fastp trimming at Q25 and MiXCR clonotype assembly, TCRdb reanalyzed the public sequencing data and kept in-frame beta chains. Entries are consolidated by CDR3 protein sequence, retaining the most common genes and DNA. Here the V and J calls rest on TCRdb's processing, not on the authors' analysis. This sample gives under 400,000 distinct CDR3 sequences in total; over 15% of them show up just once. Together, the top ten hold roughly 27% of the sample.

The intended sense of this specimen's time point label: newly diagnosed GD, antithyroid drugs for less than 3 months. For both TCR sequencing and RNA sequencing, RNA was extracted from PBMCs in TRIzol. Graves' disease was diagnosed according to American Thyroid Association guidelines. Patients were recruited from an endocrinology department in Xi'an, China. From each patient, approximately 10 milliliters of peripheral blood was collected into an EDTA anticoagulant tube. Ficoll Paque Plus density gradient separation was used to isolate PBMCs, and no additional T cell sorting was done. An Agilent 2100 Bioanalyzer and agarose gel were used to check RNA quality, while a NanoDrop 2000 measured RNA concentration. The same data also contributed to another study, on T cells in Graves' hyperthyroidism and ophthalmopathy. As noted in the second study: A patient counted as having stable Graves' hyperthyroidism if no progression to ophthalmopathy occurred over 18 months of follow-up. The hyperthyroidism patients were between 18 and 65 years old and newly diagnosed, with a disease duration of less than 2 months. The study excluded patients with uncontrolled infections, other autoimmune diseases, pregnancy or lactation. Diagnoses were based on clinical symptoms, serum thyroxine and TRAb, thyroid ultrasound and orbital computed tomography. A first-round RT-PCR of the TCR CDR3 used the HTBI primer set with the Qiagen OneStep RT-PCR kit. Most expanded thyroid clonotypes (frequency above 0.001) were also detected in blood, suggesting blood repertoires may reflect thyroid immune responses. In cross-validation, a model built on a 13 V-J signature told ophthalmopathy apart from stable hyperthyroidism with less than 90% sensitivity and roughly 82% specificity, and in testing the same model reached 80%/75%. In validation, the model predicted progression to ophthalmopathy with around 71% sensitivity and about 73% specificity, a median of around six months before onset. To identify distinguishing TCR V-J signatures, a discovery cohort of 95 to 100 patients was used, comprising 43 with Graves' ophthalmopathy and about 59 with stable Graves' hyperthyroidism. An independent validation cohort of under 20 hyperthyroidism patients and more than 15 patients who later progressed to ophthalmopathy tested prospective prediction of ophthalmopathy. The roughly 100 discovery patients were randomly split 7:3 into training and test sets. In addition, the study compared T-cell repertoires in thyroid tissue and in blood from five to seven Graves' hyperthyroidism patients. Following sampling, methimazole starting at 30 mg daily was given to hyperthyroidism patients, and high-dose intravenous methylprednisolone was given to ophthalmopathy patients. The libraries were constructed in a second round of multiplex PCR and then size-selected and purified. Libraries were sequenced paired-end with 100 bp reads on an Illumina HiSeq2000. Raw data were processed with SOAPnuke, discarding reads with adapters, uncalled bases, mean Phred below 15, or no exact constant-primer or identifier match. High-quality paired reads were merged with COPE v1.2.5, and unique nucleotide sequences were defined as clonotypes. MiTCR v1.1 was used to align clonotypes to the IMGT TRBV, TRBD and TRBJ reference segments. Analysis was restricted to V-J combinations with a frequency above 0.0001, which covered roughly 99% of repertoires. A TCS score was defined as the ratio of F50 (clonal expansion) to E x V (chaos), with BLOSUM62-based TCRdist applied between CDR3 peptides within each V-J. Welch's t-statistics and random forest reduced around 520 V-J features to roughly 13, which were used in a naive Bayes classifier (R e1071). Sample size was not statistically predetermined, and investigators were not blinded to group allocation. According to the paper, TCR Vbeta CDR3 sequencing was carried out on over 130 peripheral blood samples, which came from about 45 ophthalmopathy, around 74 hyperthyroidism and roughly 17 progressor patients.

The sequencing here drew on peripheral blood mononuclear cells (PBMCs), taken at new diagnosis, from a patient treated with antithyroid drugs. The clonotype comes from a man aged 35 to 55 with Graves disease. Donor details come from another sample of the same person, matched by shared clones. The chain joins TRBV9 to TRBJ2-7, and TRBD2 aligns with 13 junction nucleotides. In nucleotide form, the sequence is TGTGCCAGCAGCGTAGGAGGGGGACTAGCGGGGATTGGGCACGAGCAGTACTTC. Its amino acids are CASSVGGGLAGIGHEQYF.